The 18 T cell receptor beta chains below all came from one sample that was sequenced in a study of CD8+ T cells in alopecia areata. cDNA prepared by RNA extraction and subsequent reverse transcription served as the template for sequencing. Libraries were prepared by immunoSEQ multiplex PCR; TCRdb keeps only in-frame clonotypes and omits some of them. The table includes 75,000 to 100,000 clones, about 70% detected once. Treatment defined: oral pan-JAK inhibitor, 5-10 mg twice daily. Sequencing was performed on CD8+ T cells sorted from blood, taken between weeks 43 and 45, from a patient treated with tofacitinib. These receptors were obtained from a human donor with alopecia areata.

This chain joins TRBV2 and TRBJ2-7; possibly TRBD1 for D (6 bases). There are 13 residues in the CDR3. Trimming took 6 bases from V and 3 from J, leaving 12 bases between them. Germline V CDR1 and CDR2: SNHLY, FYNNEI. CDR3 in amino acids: CASRHTDSYEQYF. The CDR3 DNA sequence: TGTGCCAGCAGACACACGGACAGCTACGAGCAGTACTTC.

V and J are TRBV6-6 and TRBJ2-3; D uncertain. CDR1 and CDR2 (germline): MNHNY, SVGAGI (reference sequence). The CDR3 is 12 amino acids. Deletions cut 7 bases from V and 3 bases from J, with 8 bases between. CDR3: CASTGLTDTQYF. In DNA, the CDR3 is TGTGCCAGCACCGGTTTGACAGATACGCAGTATTTT.

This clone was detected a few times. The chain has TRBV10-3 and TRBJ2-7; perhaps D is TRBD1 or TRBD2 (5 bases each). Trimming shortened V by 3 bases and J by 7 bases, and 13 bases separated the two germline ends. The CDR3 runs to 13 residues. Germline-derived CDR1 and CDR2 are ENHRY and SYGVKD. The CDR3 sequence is CAISEDGTREQYF. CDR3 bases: TGTGCCATCAGTGAAGATGGGACGAGGGAGCAGTACTTC.

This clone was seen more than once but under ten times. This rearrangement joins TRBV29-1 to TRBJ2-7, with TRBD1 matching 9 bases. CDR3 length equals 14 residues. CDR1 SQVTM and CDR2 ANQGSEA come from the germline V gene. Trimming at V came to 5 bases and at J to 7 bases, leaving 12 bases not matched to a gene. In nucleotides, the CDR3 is TGCAGCGTTTTGGGGACAGGGAATTCGAGGGAGCAGTACTTC. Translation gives CSVLGTGNSREQYF.

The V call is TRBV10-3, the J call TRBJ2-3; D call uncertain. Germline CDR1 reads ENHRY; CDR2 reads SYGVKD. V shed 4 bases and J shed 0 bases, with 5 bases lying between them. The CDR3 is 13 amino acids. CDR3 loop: CAISGLSTDTQYF. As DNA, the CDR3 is TGTGCCATCAGTGGTCTCAGCACAGATACGCAGTATTTT.

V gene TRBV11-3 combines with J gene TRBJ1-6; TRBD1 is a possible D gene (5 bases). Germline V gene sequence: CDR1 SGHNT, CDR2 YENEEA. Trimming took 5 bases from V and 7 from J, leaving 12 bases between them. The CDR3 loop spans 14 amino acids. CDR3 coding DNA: TGTGCCAGCAGCCTCGGGACGGACAATTCACCCCTCCACTTT. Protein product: CASSLGTDNSPLHF.

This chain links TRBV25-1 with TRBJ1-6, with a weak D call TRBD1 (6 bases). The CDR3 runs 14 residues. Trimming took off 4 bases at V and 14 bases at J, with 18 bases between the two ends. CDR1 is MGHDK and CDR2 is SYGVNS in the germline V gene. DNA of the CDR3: TGTGCCAGCAGTGGCTCTGGAACCAGGGGAACCCTCCACTTT. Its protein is CASSGSGTRGTLHF.

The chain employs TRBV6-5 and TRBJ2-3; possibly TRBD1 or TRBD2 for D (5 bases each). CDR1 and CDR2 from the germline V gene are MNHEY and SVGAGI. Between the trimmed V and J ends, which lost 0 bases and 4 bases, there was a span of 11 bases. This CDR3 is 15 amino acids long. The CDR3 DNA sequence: TGTGCCAGCAGTTACTCCGGGACCTACGCAGATACGCAGTATTTT. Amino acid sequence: CASSYSGTYADTQYF.

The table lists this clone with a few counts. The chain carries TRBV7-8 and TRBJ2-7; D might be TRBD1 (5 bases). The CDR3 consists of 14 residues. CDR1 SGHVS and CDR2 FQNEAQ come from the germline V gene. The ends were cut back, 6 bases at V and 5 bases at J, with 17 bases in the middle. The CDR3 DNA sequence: TGTGCCAGCAGGTTAACAGGCCTCCTGGACGAGCAGTACTTC. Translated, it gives CASRLTGLLDEQYF.

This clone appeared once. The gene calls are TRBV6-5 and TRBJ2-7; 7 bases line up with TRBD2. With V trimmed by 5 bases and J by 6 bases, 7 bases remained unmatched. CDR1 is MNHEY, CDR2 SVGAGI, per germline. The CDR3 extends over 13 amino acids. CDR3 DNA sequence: TGTGCCAGCAGTCACCGGGACTATACCGAGCAGTACTTC. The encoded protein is CASSHRDYTEQYF.

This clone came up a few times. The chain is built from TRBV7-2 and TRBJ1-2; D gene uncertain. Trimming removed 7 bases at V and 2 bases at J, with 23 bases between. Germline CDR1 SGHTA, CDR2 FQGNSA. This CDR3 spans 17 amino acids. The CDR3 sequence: CASTTLGGRDWNYGYTF. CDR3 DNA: TGTGCCAGCACTACCCTTGGAGGGAGGGATTGGAACTATGGCTACACCTTC. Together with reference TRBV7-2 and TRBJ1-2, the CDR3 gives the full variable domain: GAGVSQSPSNKVTEKGKDVELRCDPISGHTALYWYRQSLGQGLEFLIYFQGNSAPDKSGLPSDRFSAERTGGSVSTLTIQRTQQEDSAVYLCASTTLGGRDWNYGYTFGSGTRLTVV.

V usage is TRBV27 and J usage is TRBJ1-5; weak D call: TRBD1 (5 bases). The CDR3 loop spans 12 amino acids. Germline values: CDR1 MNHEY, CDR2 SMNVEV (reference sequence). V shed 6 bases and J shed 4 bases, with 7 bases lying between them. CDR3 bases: TGTGCCAGCAGCTCAGGGAATCAGCCCCAGCATTTT. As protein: CASSSGNQPQHF.

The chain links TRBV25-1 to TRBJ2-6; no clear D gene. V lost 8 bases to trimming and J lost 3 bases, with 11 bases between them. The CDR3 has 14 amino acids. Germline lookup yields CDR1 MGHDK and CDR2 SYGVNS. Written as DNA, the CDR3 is TGTGCCAGCGGACCTTCGGGTGGGGCCAACGTCCTGACTTTC. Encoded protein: CASGPSGGANVLTF.

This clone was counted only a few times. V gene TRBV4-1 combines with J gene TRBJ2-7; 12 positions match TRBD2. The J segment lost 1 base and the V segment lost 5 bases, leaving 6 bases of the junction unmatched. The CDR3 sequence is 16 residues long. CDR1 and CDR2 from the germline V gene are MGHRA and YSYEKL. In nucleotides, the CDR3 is TGCGCCAGCAGCGAACGGACTAGCGGGGCTTCCTACGAGCAGTACTTC. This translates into CASSERTSGASYEQYF.

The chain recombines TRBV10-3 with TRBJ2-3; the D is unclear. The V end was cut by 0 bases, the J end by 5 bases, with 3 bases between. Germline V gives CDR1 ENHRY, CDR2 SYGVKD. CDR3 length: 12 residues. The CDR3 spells CAISESIDTQYF. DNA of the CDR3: TGTGCCATCAGTGAGTCGATAGATACGCAGTATTTT.

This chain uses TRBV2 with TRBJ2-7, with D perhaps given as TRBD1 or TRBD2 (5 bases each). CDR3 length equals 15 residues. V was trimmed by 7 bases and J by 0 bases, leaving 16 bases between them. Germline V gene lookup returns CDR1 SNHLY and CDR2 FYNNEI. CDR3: CASMGDSRSSYEQYF. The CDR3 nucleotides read TGTGCCAGCATGGGGGATAGCCGGAGCTCCTACGAGCAGTACTTC.

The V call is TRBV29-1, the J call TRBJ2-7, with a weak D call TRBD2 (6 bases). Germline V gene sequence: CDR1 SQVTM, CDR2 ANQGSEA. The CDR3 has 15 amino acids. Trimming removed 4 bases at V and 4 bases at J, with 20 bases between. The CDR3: CSVVPAGRQNYEQYF. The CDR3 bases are TGCAGCGTTGTCCCGGCGGGGCGACAGAATTACGAGCAGTACTTC.

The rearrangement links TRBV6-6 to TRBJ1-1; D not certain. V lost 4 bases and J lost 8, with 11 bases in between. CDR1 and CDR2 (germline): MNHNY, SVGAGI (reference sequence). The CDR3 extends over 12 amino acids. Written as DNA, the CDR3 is TGTGCCAGCAGTTGGTATGAGTCAGAAGCTTTCTTT. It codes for CASSWYESEAFF.